The clone carrying this TCR beta chain appeared a few times. Its antigen remains unknown. As handled by the study authors: Across clinicopathological groups, CDR3 differences served as the basis for building a distant-metastasis classifier for papillary thyroid cancer. From the PCR reads, TCRdb re-called clones with MiXCR. The V and J calls come from TCRdb's annotation, not from the publication. This sample has about 26,000 clones, with roughly 24% found just once. Thyroid surgery took place with no prior treatment in any patient. This sample was taken from a study of metastatic and nonmetastatic thyroid tumors. The overall study: The authors compared repertoires across blood and tumor or nodule tissue from malignant and benign thyroid patients.

Study outcomes and limitations: Significantly greater TCR beta diversity was reportedly found in malignant thyroid tumors than in benign nodules (in blood and tumor).

CDR3 length: 15 residues. The V and J ends lost 6 bases and 5 bases, in that order; junction bases with no gene match: 10. J is TRBJ2-5 and V is TRBV12-3 or TRBV12-4, with 9 bases lining up with TRBD2. Source material: blood. The TCR comes from a female donor with papillary thyroid cancer or a benign thyroid nodule (not recorded which). Some clones in this sample may be carry-over from other donors' samples. CDR3 region: CASSQTSGLVETQYF. CDR3 nucleotide sequence: TGTGCCAGCAGCCAGACTAGCGGCCTTGTTGAGACCCAGTACTTC.